These 3 T cell receptor beta chains were sequenced from one sample in a study of cytomegalovirus exposure and HLA in healthy donors. Researchers ran the PCR with 60 Vbeta and 13 Jbeta primers. Method: immunoSEQ multiplex PCR; TCRdb's copy keeps in-frame clones and lacks some. The sample contains roughly 84,000 clones, around 79% of which appear only once. The sample was PBMCs. These receptors were collected from a human donor in good health.

This clone was recorded only once. The V gene is TRBV2, the J gene TRBJ2-1; 7 nucleotides align to TRBD1. V was pared by 6 bases and J by 4 bases, with 9 bases of the junction left unmatched. Germline CDR1 and CDR2: SNHLY and FYNNEI. This CDR3 is 15 amino acids long. CDR3 sequence: CASSDGTVVYNEQFF. In DNA form, the CDR3 reads TGTGCCAGCAGCGACGGGACAGTGGTGTACAATGAGCAGTTCTTC.

The chain uses TRBV7-9 and TRBJ2-1; D may be TRBD2 (6 bases). Germline CDR1 is SEHNR and CDR2 is FQNEAQ (reference sequence). CDR3 length equals 14 residues. V was cut by 0 bases and J by 7 bases, with 10 bases left in between. CDR3 DNA: TGTGCCAGCAGCTTAGCTAGCGGTTATAATGAGCAGTTCTTC. Translation gives CASSLASGYNEQFF.

This clone was counted a few times. Here the CDR3 DNA reads TGTGCCAGCAGCCTAGGCAATGAGCAGTTCTTC. This translates into CASSLGNEQFF. The chain uses TRBV27 and TRBJ2-1; D is undetermined. CDR1 MNHEY and CDR2 SMNVEV come from the germline V gene (reference sequence). The CDR3 loop spans 11 amino acids. Trimming took off 6 bases at V and 6 bases at J, with 6 bases between the two ends.